These 20 T cell receptor beta chains share one sample of origin, sequenced in a study of blood T cell repertoires in COVID-19. Sequencing was performed with immunoSEQ multiplex PCR; in TCRdb, only in-frame clones are kept and a portion is missing. The data contain about 250,000 clones, approximately 86% of them singletons. Sequenced input: peripheral blood. The receptor source for this set is a woman aged 55-69 years who had recovered from COVID-19.

The chain combines TRBV7-3 with TRBJ2-2, with D perhaps matching TRBD1 (6 bases). Germline CDR1 and CDR2: SGHTA and FQGTGA. V shed 8 bases and J shed 1 base, with 11 bases lying between them. The CDR3 runs 14 residues. For the CDR3, the DNA is TGTGCCAGCGCTACGGGACAGAACACCGGGGAGCTGTTTTTT. Its protein is CASATGQNTGELFF.

V usage is TRBV28 and J usage is TRBJ1-2, with 8 bases fitting TRBD1. Trimming took 3 bases from V and 7 from J; bases not matched to a gene: 10. CDR3 length: 15 amino acids. The V gene's germline CDR1 is MDHEN and CDR2 SYDVKM. The CDR3 coding sequence is TGTGCCAGCAGTTTGACCTCGGACAGGGCCGGTGGCTACACCTTC. Translation: CASSLTSDRAGGYTF.

The chain has TRBV7-2 and TRBJ2-1, with a possible D match to TRBD1 (6 bases). V was trimmed by 3 bases and J by 5 bases, leaving 14 bases between them. Germline CDR1 SGHTA, CDR2 FQGNSA. This CDR3 spans 15 amino acids. CDR3 DNA sequence: TGTGCCAGCAGCTTCGCTCTGGACAGAAACAATGAGCAGTTCTTC. Residues: CASSFALDRNNEQFF.

The chain links TRBV10-3 to TRBJ2-5; 10 bases align to TRBD1. The CDR3 sequence is 15 residues long. The V gene end was trimmed by 6 bases and the J gene end by 5 bases; junction bases not matched to a gene: 9. Per the germline V gene, CDR1 is ENHRY and CDR2 is SYGVKD. CDR3 sequence (DNA): TGTGCCATCAGGCCGGGACAGGGGCTCTATGAGACCCAGTACTTC. This gives the protein CAIRPGQGLYETQYF.

V gene TRBV6-5 combines with J gene TRBJ1-2; 8 nucleotides match TRBD1. Germline V gene data show CDR1 as MNHEY and CDR2 as SVGAGI. The CDR3 runs to 12 residues. The ends lost 9 bases at V and 3 bases at J; junction bases unmatched: 3. Here the CDR3 DNA reads TGTGCCAGTAGGGACAGGTACTATGGCTACACCTTC. Amino acid sequence: CASRDRYYGYTF.

CDR3 nucleotides: TGTGCCACCAGCAGTGGGACAGGCGGGAGAAACACCATATATTTT. Encoded protein: CATSSGTGGRNTIYF. The chain has TRBV15 and TRBJ1-3; 8 bases are shared with TRBD1. CDR3 size: 15 residues. V was pared by 3 bases and J by 5 bases, with 6 bases of the junction left unmatched. In germline, CDR1 is LNHNV, CDR2 YYDKDF (reference sequence).

The CDR3 loop reads CASSPGQDFYEQYF. In DNA, the CDR3 is TGTGCCAGCAGCCCGGGACAGGACTTCTACGAGCAGTACTTC. The chain uses TRBV11-2 and TRBJ2-7, with 8 nucleotides matching TRBD1. This CDR3 comprises 14 residues. Unmatched junction bases numbered 6, after V lost 5 bases and J lost 3 bases. Germline assignment: CDR1 SGHAT and CDR2 FQNNGV.

The chain uses TRBV4-1 and TRBJ1-1; D uncertain. Germline assignment: CDR1 MGHRA and CDR2 YSYEKL. Deletions cut 1 base from V and 0 bases from J, with 15 bases between. The CDR3 has 17 amino acids. This chain's CDR3 is CASSQGVWFEVNTEAFF. In DNA form, the CDR3 reads TGCGCCAGCAGCCAAGGTGTCTGGTTTGAGGTGAACACTGAAGCTTTCTTT.

This chain connects TRBV18 to TRBJ1-1; the D gene is possibly TRBD1 (6 bases). V was shortened by 0 bases and J by 10 bases, with 9 bases between the two germline ends. The CDR3 is 12 amino acids. CDR1 and CDR2 from the germline V gene are KGHSH and LQKENI. CDR3 sequence (DNA): TGTGCCAGCTCACCACCGTCAGGGGTAGCTTTCTTT. Translated, it gives CASSPPSGVAFF.

This clone appeared a single time. The rearrangement uses TRBV7-3 and TRBJ2-4, with 11 bases lining up with TRBD2. The ends lost 4 bases at V and 7 bases at J; junction bases unmatched: 6. The CDR3 sequence is 15 residues long. Germline CDR1 reads SGHTA; CDR2 reads FQGTGA. The CDR3, as DNA: TGTGCCAGCAGCTCCGGGACTAGCGGCTTTAACATTCAGTACTTC. This gives the protein CASSSGTSGFNIQYF.

This clone was recorded only once. The chain employs TRBV7-2 and TRBJ1-3, with TRBD1 matching 9 bases. CDR3 length: 18 residues. From germline, CDR1 is SGHTA and CDR2 FQGNSA. Unmatched junction bases numbered 12, after V lost 3 bases and J lost 3 bases. CDR3 DNA: TGTGCCAGCAGCTTGCCGGGACAGGGACTTAAAGGTGGAAACACCATATATTTT. This sequence encodes CASSLPGQGLKGGNTIYF.

The chain employs TRBV6-5 and TRBJ2-3, with 7 bases that match TRBD1. The CDR3 has 15 residues. The V and J ends lost 5 bases and 0 bases, in that order; junction bases with no gene match: 5. Germline loops: CDR1 MNHEY, CDR2 SVGAGI. CDR3 residues: CASSPRGLSTDTQYF. Written as DNA, the CDR3 is TGTGCCAGCAGTCCCAGGGGGTTAAGCACAGATACGCAGTATTTT.

The chain links TRBV27 to TRBJ2-1; 11 nucleotides match TRBD1. The junction had 9 bases not matched to a gene; V was cut back by 10 bases and J by 7 bases. The CDR3 spans 14 residues. Germline loops: CDR1 MNHEY, CDR2 SMNVEV (reference sequence). The CDR3 loop reads CATRGTGGWNEQFF. The CDR3 nucleotides are TGTGCCACTCGGGGGACAGGGGGTTGGAATGAGCAGTTCTTC.

The chain joins TRBV7-9 to TRBJ1-1, with unresolved D. The ends were cut back, 6 bases at V and 2 bases at J, with 13 bases in the middle. From germline, CDR1 is SEHNR and CDR2 FQNEAQ (reference sequence). This CDR3 has 14 residues. CDR3 nucleotides: TGTGCCAGCAGTTCCTGGCAGACAAACACTGAAGCTTTCTTT. Protein product: CASSSWQTNTEAFF.

The chain couples TRBV5-1 to TRBJ1-5; no firm D call. Germline values: CDR1 SGHRS, CDR2 YFSETQ. Between the trimmed V and J ends, which lost 1 base and 5 bases, there was a span of 7 bases. The CDR3 spans 13 residues. The DNA for the CDR3 is TGCGCCAGCAGCTTGTCTCCGGATCAGCCCCAGCATTTT. Translating it yields CASSLSPDQPQHF.

V is TRBV6-4 and J is TRBJ2-5; D is perhaps TRBD2 (6 bases). The germline gives CDR1 MRHNA, CDR2 SNTAGT. Trimming stripped 5 bases from V and 5 bases from J, with 15 bases between. The CDR3 has 14 residues. CDR3 sequence (DNA): TGTGCCAGCAGTATTAACCCAGGAGGGGAGACCCAGTACTTC. Its protein is CASSINPGGETQYF.

This clone showed up many times. J is TRBJ1-2 and V is TRBV28; D gene uncertain. This CDR3 has 19 amino acids. Trimming took off 5 bases at V and 5 bases at J, with 30 bases between the two ends. The germline gives CDR1 MDHEN, CDR2 SYDVKM. Here the CDR3 DNA reads TGTGCCAGCAGTACAAACGACCCCTATCGGGTCTGGCTGATTTATGGCTACACCTTC. Translated: CASSTNDPYRVWLIYGYTF.

This clone occurred a few times. The V and J genes are TRBV1 and TRBJ1-1. TRBV1 is an annotated pseudogene. The CDR3 has 15 residues. DNA for the CDR3: TGCACCAGCAGCCCCGCGGGGGCGCTGGACACTGAAGCTTTCTTT. Residues: CTSSPAGALDTEAFF.

This chain uses TRBV7-3 with TRBJ1-5; D not resolved. Germline V gene lookup returns CDR1 SGHTA and CDR2 FQGTGA. The CDR3 extends over 15 amino acids. V dropped 5 bases and J dropped 4 bases, with 15 bases sitting between them. CDR3 in amino acids: CASSPRRGANQPQHF. The CDR3 coding sequence is TGTGCCAGCAGCCCAAGGCGGGGTGCGAATCAGCCCCAGCATTTT.

The DNA for the CDR3 is TGTGCCAGCAGTTTAAGGGCCGGGCTAGCGGGGGTAAAGGCCAACAATGAGCAGTTCTTC. It translates to CASSLRAGLAGVKANNEQFF. The chain employs TRBV27 and TRBJ2-1, with 10 bases that match TRBD2. J gave up 5 bases and V 2 bases, and 18 bases lay outside the gene matches. The germline gives CDR1 MNHEY, CDR2 SMNVEV (reference sequence). There are 20 residues in the CDR3.